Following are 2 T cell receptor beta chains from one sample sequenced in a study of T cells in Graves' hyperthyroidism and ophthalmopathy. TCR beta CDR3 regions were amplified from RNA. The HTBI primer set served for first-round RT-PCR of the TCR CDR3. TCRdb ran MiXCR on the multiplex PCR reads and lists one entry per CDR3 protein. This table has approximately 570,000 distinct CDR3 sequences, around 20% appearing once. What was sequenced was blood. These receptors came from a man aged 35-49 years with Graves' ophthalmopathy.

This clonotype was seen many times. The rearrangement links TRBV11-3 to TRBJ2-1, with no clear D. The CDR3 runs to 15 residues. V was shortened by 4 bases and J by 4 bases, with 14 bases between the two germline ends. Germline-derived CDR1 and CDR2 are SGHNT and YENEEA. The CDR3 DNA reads TGTGCCAGCAGCTCAAGGATGTTTGGGTACAATGAGCAGTTCTTC. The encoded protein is CASSSRMFGYNEQFF.

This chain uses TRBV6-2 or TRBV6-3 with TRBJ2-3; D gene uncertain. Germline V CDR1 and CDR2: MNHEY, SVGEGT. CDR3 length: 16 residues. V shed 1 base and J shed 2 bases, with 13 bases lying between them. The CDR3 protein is CASSYFPVPDTDTQYF. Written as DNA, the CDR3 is TGTGCCAGCAGTTACTTTCCAGTACCTGACACAGATACGCAGTATTTT.